This T cell receptor beta chain appears in the sequencing data of a study of identical twins. In germline, CDR1 is MNHEY, CDR2 SVGAGI. The CDR3 totals 15 residues. V was trimmed by 6 bases and J by 0 bases, leaving 13 bases between them. TCRdb passed the 5' RACE reads through MiXCR, listing each CDR3 protein once. The sample includes about 340,000 distinct CDR3 sequences, roughly 9% of them seen just once. This TCR was recovered from a woman between 50 and 59 years old in good health. Sequenced material: naive T cells sorted from blood. The rearrangement joins TRBV6-5 to TRBJ2-3; D gene unclear. The CDR3 reads CASRLLFPSTDTQYF. In DNA form, the CDR3 reads TGTGCCAGCAGGCTGTTGTTCCCGAGCACAGATACGCAGTATTTT.